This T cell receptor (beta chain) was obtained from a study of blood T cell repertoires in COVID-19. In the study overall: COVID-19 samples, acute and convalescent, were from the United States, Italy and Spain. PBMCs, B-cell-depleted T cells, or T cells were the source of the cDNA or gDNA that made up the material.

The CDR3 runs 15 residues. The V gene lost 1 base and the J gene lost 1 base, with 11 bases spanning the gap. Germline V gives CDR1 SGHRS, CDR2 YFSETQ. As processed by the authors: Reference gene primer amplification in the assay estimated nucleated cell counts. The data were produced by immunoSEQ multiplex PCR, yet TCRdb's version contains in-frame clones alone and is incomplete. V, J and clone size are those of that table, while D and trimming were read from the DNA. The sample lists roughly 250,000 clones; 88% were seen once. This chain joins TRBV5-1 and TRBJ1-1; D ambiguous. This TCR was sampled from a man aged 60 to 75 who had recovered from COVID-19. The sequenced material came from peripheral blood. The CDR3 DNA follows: TGCGCCAGCAGCTTGTCCAACACAGAGAACACTGAAGCTTTCTTT. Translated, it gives CASSLSNTENTEAFF.